This T cell receptor beta chain was recovered during a study of cytomegalovirus exposure and HLA in healthy donors. The CDR3 consists of 14 residues. Trimming stripped 2 bases from V and 9 bases from J, with 11 bases between. In germline, CDR1 is MDHEN, CDR2 SYDVKM. It was with 60 Vbeta and 13 Jbeta primers that the PCR ran. Data came from immunoSEQ multiplex PCR; TCRdb stores just in-frame clones and leaves some out. This sample has approximately 75,000 clones; around 84% occur once, and the top ten carry around 18%. The chain carries TRBV28 and TRBJ1-6; tentative D call: TRBD1 (5 bases). This clonotype originated in a man between 65 and 80 years old in good health and CMV-seropositive. Sequencing input: PBMCs. The CDR3 sequence is CASSLGFQGSPLHF. The CDR3 bases are TGTGCCAGCAGTTTAGGGTTCCAGGGTTCACCCCTCCACTTT.